This TCR beta chain was sequenced for a study of blood T cell repertoires in COVID-19. For the study at large: Acute-phase and convalescent COVID-19 samples originated in the United States, Italy and Spain. T cells, B-cell-depleted T cells, or PBMCs supplied cDNA or gDNA.

The germline CDR1 and CDR2 sequences are SGHVS and FQNEAQ. V shed 1 base and J shed 4 bases, with 11 bases lying between them. This CDR3 spans 15 amino acids. In terms of age and location, participants ranged from about 18 to 100 years and lived in roughly 22 US areas. As originally analysed: Using reference gene primer amplification, nucleated cell counts were estimated. Produced via immunoSEQ multiplex PCR; TCRdb's table is partial and in-frame only. The V and J calls and clone size are taken from that table; D and trimming were inferred from the DNA. The table records 300,000 to 400,000 clones, 85% to 90% of them present only once.

The specimen sequenced was PBMCs or T cells enriched from blood (not recorded which). This clonotype was sampled from a woman aged 30 to 39 with acute COVID-19. The rearrangement links TRBV7-8 to TRBJ2-1, with D perhaps TRBD1 (5 bases). The CDR3 region is CASSLVVGQYNEQFF. CDR3 DNA sequence: TGTGCCAGCAGCTTAGTGGTAGGACAATACAATGAGCAGTTCTTC.